The 21 T cell receptor beta chains below come from one sample, sequenced in a study of PD-1 blockade in mismatch repair-deficient tumors. Using immunoSEQ multiplex PCR, the repertoire was profiled, and TCRdb retains in-frame clones only, with some absent. The sample includes 80,000 to 130,000 clones, 70% to 85% seen only once; the top ten take about 6.3%. This material consisted of peripheral blood, taken about 33 weeks after starting pembrolizumab. These receptors all come from an adult with mismatch repair-deficient cancer.

The V and J genes are TRBV30 and TRBJ1-4; a weak D match, TRBD1 (5 bases). CDR3 length equals 13 residues. Trimming removed 3 bases from V and 8 bases from J, with 13 bases in between. Per the germline V gene, CDR1 is GTSNPN and CDR2 is SVGIG (reference sequence). Written as DNA, the CDR3 is TGTGCCTGGAGAGGGCGAGGGGTCGAAAAACTGTTTTTT. Amino acids: CAWRGRGVEKLFF.

The chain links TRBV5-1 to TRBJ2-5; 8 bases line up with TRBD1. The trim removed 5 bases at V and 5 bases at J, leaving 5 bases unmatched. This CDR3 is built from 13 residues. CDR1 is SGHRS, CDR2 YFSETQ, per germline. The CDR3: CASSWTGRETQYF. The CDR3 DNA follows: TGCGCCAGCAGTTGGACAGGGCGGGAGACCCAGTACTTC.

The CDR3 here is CASSMRGTTSLAKNIQYF. The CDR3 DNA follows: TGTGCCAGTAGTATGCGGGGGACTACAAGTCTAGCCAAAAACATTCAGTACTTC. The V gene is TRBV19, the J gene TRBJ2-4, with 7 bases identical to TRBD2. CDR1 is LNHDA, CDR2 SQIVND, per germline (reference sequence). CDR3 size: 18 residues. With 3 bases clipped from V and 0 bases from J, the junction kept 11 bases outside the gene matches.

This CDR3 reads CASSNYRGTEAFF. CDR3 DNA sequence: TGTGCCAGCAGCAACTACCGAGGAACTGAAGCTTTCTTT. The chain is built from TRBV7-8 and TRBJ1-1; unclear D gene. Trimming cost V 5 bases and J 5 bases, with 12 bases left between them. This CDR3 has 13 amino acids. Per the germline V gene, CDR1 is SGHVS and CDR2 is FQNEAQ.

The chain is built from TRBV2 and TRBJ2-7; the match to TRBD1 covers 7 bases. Looked up from germline, CDR1 is SNHLY and CDR2 is FYNNEI. The CDR3 contains 16 residues. V trimming: 6 bases; J trimming: 4 bases; junction bases outside the gene matches: 15. The CDR3 loop reads CASRGILTGKEYEQYF. The CDR3 bases are TGTGCCAGCAGGGGAATATTGACAGGGAAAGAGTACGAGCAGTACTTC.

The chain uses TRBV29-1 and TRBJ2-5; 9 bases agree with TRBD2. V lost 5 bases to trimming and J lost 6 bases; unmatched junction nucleotides: 7. In germline, CDR1 is SQVTM, CDR2 ANQGSEA. The CDR3 extends over 13 amino acids. CDR3 sequence (DNA): TGCAGCGTTCGTGGGACTAGCAGACAGACCCAGTACTTC. Amino acid sequence: CSVRGTSRQTQYF.

The rearrangement links TRBV5-5 to TRBJ2-2; D is unclear. This CDR3 has 14 amino acids. Germline V gene lookup returns CDR1 SGHKS and CDR2 YYEKEE (reference sequence). Trimming removed 0 bases from V and 9 bases from J, with 12 bases in between. The CDR3 DNA sequence: TGTGCCAGCAGCTTGGTTCAGGAAGGGTGGGAGCTGTTTTTT. Encoded protein: CASSLVQEGWELFF.

This clone has more than one count but fewer than ten. The CDR3 nucleotides are TGTGCCAGCAGCTTATTAACAGCTTTCTATGGCTACACCTTC. Translating it yields CASSLLTAFYGYTF. The chain couples TRBV11-2 to TRBJ1-2; D is unresolved. Between the trimmed V and J ends, which lost 2 bases and 4 bases, there was a span of 11 bases. This CDR3 region has 14 residues. CDR1 is SGHAT, CDR2 FQNNGV, per germline.

The gene calls are TRBV6-5 and TRBJ2-7; no reliable D call. Per the germline V gene, CDR1 is MNHEY and CDR2 is SVGAGI. Between the trimmed V and J ends, which lost 2 bases and 0 bases, there was a span of 11 bases. There are 15 residues in the CDR3. As DNA, the CDR3 is TGTGCCAGCAGTTACGAGCTTGTCGGCTCCTACGAGCAGTACTTC. Translating it yields CASSYELVGSYEQYF.

The gene calls are TRBV7-2 and TRBJ2-7; D could derive from TRBD1 or TRBD2 (7 bases each). The CDR3 contains 14 residues. CDR1 and CDR2 (germline): SGHTA, FQGNSA. V was shortened by 1 base and J by 4 bases, with 11 bases between the two germline ends. CDR3 nucleotide sequence: TGTGCCAGCAGCTTAGTCAGGGGGGGATACGAGCAGTACTTC. Its translation: CASSLVRGGYEQYF.

The rearrangement uses TRBV29-1 and TRBJ2-1; 9 positions match TRBD1. Germline V CDR1 and CDR2: SQVTM, ANQGSEA. J gave up 5 bases and V 4 bases, and 3 bases lay outside the gene matches. The CDR3 runs to 13 residues. CDR3 in amino acids: CSVAGQGNNEQFF. Here the CDR3 DNA reads TGCAGCGTTGCGGGACAGGGAAACAATGAGCAGTTCTTC.

The sample holds one count of this clone. The chain joins TRBV5-4 to TRBJ2-5; 7 bases map to TRBD2. Trimming cost V 2 bases and J 3 bases; bases outside gene matches: 4. The CDR3 has 14 amino acids. The V gene's germline CDR1 is SGHNT and CDR2 YYREEE (reference sequence). The CDR3, as DNA: TGTGCCAGCAGCTTAAAACTAGCGAAAGAGACCCAGTACTTC. Encoded protein: CASSLKLAKETQYF.

The chain has TRBV20-1 and TRBJ2-1; D perhaps matches TRBD1 (5 bases). This CDR3 contains 11 residues. Trimming pared 2 bases from V and 10 bases from J, leaving 9 bases between. CDR1 and CDR2 from the germline V gene are DFQATT and SNEGSKA (reference sequence). In DNA, the CDR3 is TGCAGTGCTAGAAGGGGATGGGAGCAGTTCTTC. Translation: CSARRGWEQFF.

This chain connects TRBV11-2 to TRBJ1-1; TRBD1 matches at 7 bases. CDR1 and CDR2 from the germline V gene are SGHAT and FQNNGV. The trim removed 3 bases at V and 4 bases at J, leaving 5 bases unmatched. CDR3 length: 14 residues. CDR3 DNA: TGTGCCAGCAGCTTTAACAGGGGTGGCACTGAAGCTTTCTTT. Its translation is CASSFNRGGTEAFF.

The rearrangement links TRBV4-1 to TRBJ2-7; 7 nucleotides agree with TRBD2. Unmatched junction bases numbered 5, after V lost 1 base and J lost 2 bases. The germline gives CDR1 MGHRA, CDR2 YSYEKL. This CDR3 spans 15 amino acids. The CDR3 spells CASSQVASGPYEQYF. The CDR3, as DNA: TGCGCCAGCAGCCAAGTGGCTAGCGGTCCCTACGAGCAGTACTTC.

The chain has TRBV5-5 and TRBJ2-7; the match to TRBD2 covers 9 bases. V lost 4 bases to trimming and J lost 2 bases; unmatched junction nucleotides: 7. CDR3 length equals 15 residues. From germline, CDR1 is SGHKS and CDR2 YYEKEE (reference sequence). CDR3 protein: CASSQGLAATYEQYF. The CDR3 DNA follows: TGTGCCAGCAGCCAGGGACTAGCTGCTACCTACGAGCAGTACTTC.

This rearrangement joins TRBV30 to TRBJ1-3; D call uncertain. Germline CDR1 GTSNPN, CDR2 SVGIG (reference sequence). CDR3 length equals 13 residues. V was shortened by 0 bases and J by 0 bases, with 3 bases between the two germline ends. The CDR3 DNA reads as TGTGCCTGGAGTGTCCACTCTGGAAACACCATATATTTT. This sequence encodes CAWSVHSGNTIYF.

The chain combines TRBV6-1 with TRBJ2-2; TRBD1 is a possible D gene (6 bases). The ends were cut back, 7 bases at V and 5 bases at J, with 17 bases in the middle. The CDR3 runs to 15 residues. Germline V gene lookup returns CDR1 MNHNS and CDR2 SASEGT. This CDR3 reads CASIPDSWVTGELFF. CDR3 coding DNA: TGTGCCAGCATCCCGGACAGCTGGGTGACCGGGGAGCTGTTTTTT.

This rearrangement joins TRBV19 to TRBJ2-1; D is ambiguous. The length of the CDR3 is 15 residues. Trimming shortened V by 5 bases and J by 6 bases, and 17 bases separated the two germline ends. Germline V gene sequence: CDR1 LNHDA, CDR2 SQIVND (reference sequence). The CDR3 loop reads CASSYPTSLFNEQFF. The CDR3 nucleotides are TGTGCCAGTAGTTACCCGACCTCCCTGTTCAATGAGCAGTTCTTC.

This chain joins TRBV18 and TRBJ2-7; 14 bases align to TRBD2. The V and J ends lost 4 bases and 4 bases, in that order; junction bases with no gene match: 3. This CDR3 comprises 15 residues. Looked up from germline, CDR1 is KGHSH and CDR2 is LQKENI. As DNA, the CDR3 is TGTGCCAGCTCACTCGGGACTAGCGGGAGTTACGAGCAGTACTTC. Translating it yields CASSLGTSGSYEQYF.

The chain employs TRBV10-3 and TRBJ2-1, with D perhaps matching TRBD2 (6 bases). V lost 4 bases, J lost 0 bases, and 16 bases lay in between. Germline V gene lookup returns CDR1 ENHRY and CDR2 SYGVKD. The CDR3 spans 17 residues. The DNA of the CDR3 is TGTGCCATCAGTGTTCGACCCGGGACTTCCTCCTACAATGAGCAGTTCTTC. This sequence encodes CAISVRPGTSSYNEQFF.